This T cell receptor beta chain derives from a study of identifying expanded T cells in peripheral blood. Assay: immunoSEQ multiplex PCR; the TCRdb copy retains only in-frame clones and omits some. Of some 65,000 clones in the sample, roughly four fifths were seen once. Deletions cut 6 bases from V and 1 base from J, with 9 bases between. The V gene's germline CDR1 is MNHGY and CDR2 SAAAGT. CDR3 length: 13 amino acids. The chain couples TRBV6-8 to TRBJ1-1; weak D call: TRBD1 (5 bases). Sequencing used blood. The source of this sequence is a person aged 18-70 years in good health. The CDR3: CASSYRKNTEAFF. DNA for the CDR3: TGTGCCAGCAGCTACAGGAAGAACACTGAAGCTTTCTTT.